Below, 20 T cell receptor beta chains from the same sample are listed, as sequenced in a study of Graves' ophthalmopathy and Graves' hyperthyroidism. RNA transcripts provided the template for amplifying TCR beta CDR3 regions. First-round RT-PCR relied on HTBI primers, and a second-round multiplex PCR came next. One entry per CDR3 protein, called by TCRdb with MiXCR from the multiplex PCR reads. The sample has around 660,000 distinct CDR3 sequences, roughly two fifths seen once. Sequencing input: peripheral blood. Receptors were obtained from an adult man with Graves' ophthalmopathy.

This clonotype was detected only once. Since a much larger clone is just one base distant, this may be a read error. DNA of the CDR3: TGTGCCAGCACCCGGGGGGACGAGCAGTACTTC. It encodes CASTRGDEQYF. This chain joins TRBV6-5 and TRBJ2-7, with 7 bases identical to TRBD2. The CDR3 length is 11 residues. Losses at the gene ends were 7 bases for V and 5 bases for J; bases not matched to a gene: 2. Per the germline V gene, CDR1 is MNHEY and CDR2 is SVGAGI.

In the case of this clonotype: A single base separates this from a much larger clone, so it may be a read error. V and J are TRBV15 and TRBJ1-4; 8 positions match TRBD1. Per germline, CDR1 LNHNV and CDR2 YYDKDF (reference sequence). V was pared by 0 bases and J by 9 bases, with 9 bases of the junction left unmatched. The CDR3 contains 16 residues. The DNA of the CDR3 is TGTGCCACCAGCAGAGATTCAGGGGGCCGAGGGAAAAAACTGTTTTTT. Its translation: CATSRDSGGRGKKLFF.

The genes are TRBV20-1 and TRBJ2-5; possible D gene TRBD2, 6 bases. Trimming took off 1 base at V and 1 base at J, with 10 bases between the two ends. The CDR3 is made up of 14 amino acids. Per the germline V gene, CDR1 is DFQATT and CDR2 is SNEGSKA (reference sequence). CDR3 in amino acids: CSARGGARQETQYF. The CDR3 bases are TGCAGTGCTAGAGGCGGGGCCCGCCAAGAGACCCAGTACTTC.

There are many counts of this clonotype. The chain employs TRBV29-1 and TRBJ2-5, with TRBD1 identical over 11 bases. Germline CDR1 and CDR2: SQVTM and ANQGSEA. The CDR3 contains 15 residues. Germline trimming cut 2 bases from V and 3 bases from J; bases unmatched to any gene: 5. CDR3 DNA sequence: TGCAGCGTTGAAAGGGGGGGACAGGGGGAAGAGACCCAGTACTTC. Amino acid sequence: CSVERGGQGEETQYF. The variable domain in full, completed from reference TRBV29-1 and TRBJ2-5, reads SAVISQKPSRDICQRGTSLTIQCQVDSQVTMMFWYRQQPGQSLTLIATANQGSEATYESGFVIDKFPISRPNLTFSTLTVSNMSPEDSSIYLCSVERGGQGEETQYFGPGTRLLVL.

This sequence joins TRBV7-2 and TRBJ2-5; 7 nucleotides align to TRBD2. Germline values: CDR1 SGHTA, CDR2 FQGNSA. V dropped 6 bases and J dropped 0; count of bases not matched to a gene: 13. CDR3 length equals 17 residues. Here the CDR3 reads CASSRDSGGTNQETQYF. The CDR3 DNA reads TGTGCCAGCAGTCGGGACTCGGGGGGAACCAACCAAGAGACCCAGTACTTC.

As concerns this clonotype: The CDR3 end shows no conserved phenylalanine or tryptophan, and so a read error is likely. The CDR3 is CASSLGLYGLNTEAFL. The CDR3 DNA reads TGTGCCAGCAGCTTAGGATTGTACGGCCTGAACACTGAAGCTTTCCTT. The V and J genes are TRBV7-3 and TRBJ1-1; D uncertain. Germline V gene data show CDR1 as SGHTA and CDR2 as FQGTGA. The V end lost 2 bases, the J end lost 0 bases, and 13 bases lay between the germline ends. The length of the CDR3 is 16 residues.

This clonotype turned up a few times. The genes are TRBV4-1 and TRBJ1-1; D perhaps matches TRBD1 (6 bases). V was cut by 3 bases and J by 2 bases, with 10 bases left in between. This CDR3 contains 14 residues. CDR1 and CDR2 (germline): MGHRA, YSYEKL. DNA of the CDR3: TGCGCCAGCAGCCAGACACAGGGAAACACTGAAGCTTTCTTT. As protein: CASSQTQGNTEAFF.

In the case of this clonotype: One base away lies a much larger clone, so this may be a sequencing read error. The CDR3 nucleotides read TGTGCCAGCAGCATAGACCATGGCAATCAGCCCCAGCATTTT. Amino acid sequence: CASSIDHGNQPQHF. This chain links TRBV7-9 with TRBJ1-5; D gene ambiguous. The CDR3 extends over 14 amino acids. Germline-derived CDR1 and CDR2 are SEHNR and FQNEAQ (reference sequence). Between the trimmed V and J ends, which lost 5 bases and 2 bases, there was a span of 10 bases.

This clonotype was seen many times. This chain connects TRBV11-2 to TRBJ1-1; D remains unclear. The germline V gene encodes CDR1 SGHAT and CDR2 FQNNGV. The CDR3 runs to 15 residues. V was pared by 0 bases and J by 0 bases, with 8 bases between. DNA of the CDR3: TGTGCCAGCAGCTTAGACCCTATAGTGAACACTGAAGCTTTCTTT. Residues: CASSLDPIVNTEAFF.

The V and J genes are TRBV10-3 and TRBJ2-7; TRBD2 aligns across 10 bases. The germline V gene encodes CDR1 ENHRY and CDR2 SYGVKD. Trimming took 5 bases from V and 2 from J; bases not matched to a gene: 9. The CDR3 length is 16 residues. In DNA, the CDR3 is TGTGCCATCAGTAGGGTTCTAGCGGGAGCGACCTACGAGCAGTACTTC. Translated, it gives CAISRVLAGATYEQYF.

The chain combines TRBV29-1 with TRBJ1-2, with TRBD1 matching 7 bases. This CDR3 has 18 amino acids. V dropped 4 bases and J dropped 2; count of bases not matched to a gene: 19. Looked up from germline, CDR1 is SQVTM and CDR2 is ANQGSEA. The CDR3 nucleotides are TGCAGCGTTGCCCCCCGTTGGGCCGGAGGGGGCTTCAACTATGGCTACACCTTC. It yields the protein CSVAPRWAGGGFNYGYTF.

The V gene is TRBV6-5, the J gene TRBJ2-7; no firm D call. The CDR3 has 15 residues. Germline values: CDR1 MNHEY, CDR2 SVGAGI. The germline V and J ends were trimmed by 4 bases and 0 bases, with 13 bases remaining between them. The CDR3 reads CASSFEAAHSYEQYF. The DNA for the CDR3 is TGTGCCAGCAGTTTTGAGGCAGCCCACTCCTACGAGCAGTACTTC.

The table lists this clonotype with many counts. This chain connects TRBV7-9 to TRBJ2-2; the D is unclear. Trimming took 7 bases from V and 7 from J, leaving 10 bases between them. Germline CDR1 is SEHNR and CDR2 is FQNEAQ (reference sequence). The CDR3 totals 12 residues. The CDR3 region is CASTLSGGELFF. The CDR3 nucleotides read TGTGCCAGCACCCTATCAGGCGGGGAGCTGTTTTTT.

Of note for this clonotype: The junction departs from the called germline gene at one end, perhaps through a read error. The rearrangement links TRBV7-9 to TRBJ1-6; D is undetermined. The CDR3 spans 14 residues. Germline CDR1 reads SEHNR; CDR2 reads FQNEAQ (reference sequence). The DNA for the CDR3 is TGTGCCAGCAGCCTGAGCTCCTATAATTCACCCCACCACTTT. It encodes CASSLSSYNSPHHF.

The chain has TRBV10-3 and TRBJ2-2, with TRBD1 identical over 7 bases. Per the germline V gene, CDR1 is ENHRY and CDR2 is SYGVKD. The CDR3 length is 14 residues. J was trimmed by 7 bases and V by 4 bases; bases with no gene match: 6. CDR3 residues: CAISGQGPGGELFF. The DNA for the CDR3 is TGTGCCATCAGTGGACAGGGACCGGGCGGGGAGCTGTTTTTT.

The V gene is TRBV7-2, the J gene TRBJ2-6, with 9 nucleotides matching TRBD2. Germline V gives CDR1 SGHTA, CDR2 FQGNSA. The CDR3 runs to 14 residues. The V gene end was trimmed by 5 bases and the J gene end by 11 bases; junction bases not matched to a gene: 7. CDR3 DNA: TGTGCCAGCAGCCTTAGCGGGAGCGCCTACGTCCTGACTTTC. This sequence encodes CASSLSGSAYVLTF.

This chain's CDR3 is CASSQELREVPGELFF. CDR3 nucleotide sequence: TGTGCCAGCAGCCAAGAGTTGCGGGAGGTCCCCGGGGAGCTGTTTTTT. This sequence joins TRBV3-1 and TRBJ2-2; 8 nucleotides line up with TRBD2. This CDR3 comprises 16 residues. V was pared by 0 bases and J by 6 bases, with 6 bases of the junction left unmatched. The germline gives CDR1 LGHDT, CDR2 YNNKEL (reference sequence). Variable domain in full (rest from reference TRBV3-1 and TRBJ2-2): DTAVSQTPKYLVTQMGNDKSIKCEQNLGHDTMYWYKQDSKKFLKIMFSYNNKELIINETVPNRFSPKSPDKAHLNLHINSLELGDSAVYFCASSQELREVPGELFFGEGSRLTVL.

This sequence joins TRBV10-3 and TRBJ1-1; D possibly corresponds to TRBD1 (6 bases). Germline CDR1 ENHRY, CDR2 SYGVKD. Trimming took off 0 bases at V and 7 bases at J, with 12 bases between the two ends. The CDR3 covers 14 residues. The CDR3 spells CAISESILQGEAFF. In DNA form, the CDR3 reads TGTGCCATCAGTGAGTCGATACTACAGGGTGAAGCTTTCTTT.

This chain joins TRBV2 and TRBJ2-7; TRBD2 matches 12 bases. Germline V CDR1 and CDR2: SNHLY, FYNNEI. The CDR3 length is 14 residues. J gave up 6 bases and V 6 bases, and 6 bases lay outside the gene matches. The CDR3 bases are TGTGCCAGCAGACAACCGGGACTAGCGGGCGAGCAGTACTTC. Its translation is CASRQPGLAGEQYF.

This clonotype came up a few times. This chain joins TRBV18 and TRBJ2-5, with D tentatively TRBD2 (5 bases). Trimming shortened V by 2 bases and J by 1 base, and 11 bases separated the two germline ends. CDR3 size: 15 residues. The germline CDR1 and CDR2 sequences are KGHSH and LQKENI. CDR3 sequence: CASSPSQAGQETQYF. The CDR3 nucleotides are TGTGCCAGCTCACCAAGCCAGGCGGGCCAAGAGACCCAGTACTTC.